This entry lists 18 T cell receptor beta chains sequenced from one sample in a study of circulating and synovial CD4+ cells in juvenile arthritis. Some clones are missing from TCRdb's copy, which holds only in-frame ones; the method was immunoSEQ multiplex PCR. The sample includes 30,000 to 40,000 clones, over 90% of them seen just once. The sample consisted of CD4+ T cells from blood. These receptors originate from a human donor with juvenile idiopathic arthritis.

The chain has TRBV10-3 and TRBJ1-2; 8 bases line up with TRBD1. Trimming cost V 3 bases and J 0 bases; bases outside gene matches: 9. The length of the CDR3 is 17 residues. The germline CDR1 and CDR2 sequences are ENHRY and SYGVKD. In DNA, the CDR3 is TGTGCCATCAGTGACGGGACAGGATTAAGAACTAACTATGGCTACACCTTC. Amino acid sequence: CAISDGTGLRTNYGYTF.

This sequence joins TRBV12-5 and TRBJ2-5; TRBD2 matches 10 bases. Trimming at V came to 2 bases and at J to 3 bases, leaving 3 bases not matched to a gene. This CDR3 comprises 15 residues. Germline V gene lookup returns CDR1 LGHNT and CDR2 FRNRAP. CDR3 region: CASGLSLAGEETQYF. The CDR3 DNA reads TGTGCTAGTGGTTTGTCCCTAGCGGGGGAAGAGACCCAGTACTTC.

V usage is TRBV11-2 and J usage is TRBJ1-4; possibly TRBD1 for D (6 bases). Germline CDR1 reads SGHAT; CDR2 reads FQNNGV. V gave up 5 bases and J gave up 6 bases, with 19 bases separating them. The CDR3 is made up of 16 amino acids. CDR3 DNA: TGTGCCAGCAGCCCGGTGGGGGGGCAGGGTCATGAAAAACTGTTTTTT. Protein product: CASSPVGGQGHEKLFF.

The chain combines TRBV9 with TRBJ2-7, with TRBD2 as a possible D gene (6 bases). Between the trimmed V and J ends, which lost 3 bases and 5 bases, there was a span of 12 bases. Per germline, CDR1 SGDLS and CDR2 YYNGEE. This CDR3 has 13 amino acids. The CDR3 DNA follows: TGTGCCAGCAGCGATCGGGGGACCCACGAGCAGTACTTC. Its protein is CASSDRGTHEQYF.

The chain uses TRBV7-2 and TRBJ2-7; a weak D match, TRBD1 (5 bases). The CDR3 sequence is 12 residues long. Germline CDR1 reads SGHTA; CDR2 reads FQGNSA. Trimming removed 6 bases at V and 3 bases at J, with 9 bases between. The CDR3 DNA is TGTGCCAGCAGGCGGACAAGCTACGAGCAGTACTTC. It translates to CASRRTSYEQYF.

V usage is TRBV15 and J usage is TRBJ1-2, with 10 bases identical to TRBD1. In germline, CDR1 is LNHNV, CDR2 YYDKDF (reference sequence). This CDR3 has 16 amino acids. J gave up 3 bases and V 1 base, and 5 bases lay outside the gene matches. The CDR3 is CATSRGRDRGDYGYTF. The DNA of the CDR3 is TGTGCCACCAGCAGAGGTAGGGACAGGGGAGACTATGGCTACACCTTC.

This chain joins TRBV6-1 and TRBJ2-7; 8 nucleotides line up with TRBD2. V shed 1 base, J shed 3 bases, and the junction held 5 bases outside the gene matches. Germline V lookup: CDR1 MNHNS, CDR2 SASEGT. The CDR3 is 15 residues long. The CDR3 here is CASSEVGGGYYEQYF. CDR3 in DNA: TGTGCCAGCAGTGAAGTGGGCGGGGGGTACTACGAGCAGTACTTC.

The chain employs TRBV7-2 and TRBJ1-6, with D uncertain. Germline V gene sequence: CDR1 SGHTA, CDR2 FQGNSA. The CDR3 totals 17 residues. Trimming left V 1 base short and J 2 bases short, with 12 bases between. For the CDR3, the DNA is TGTGCCAGCAGCTTAGATCGCGGGAACGCCTATAATTCACCCCTCCACTTT. It codes for CASSLDRGNAYNSPLHF.

This clone was picked up a small number of times. J is TRBJ1-1 and V is TRBV27; TRBD1 matches at 8 bases. The germline gives CDR1 MNHEY, CDR2 SMNVEV (reference sequence). V lost 3 bases, J lost 0 bases, and 3 bases stayed unmatched. This CDR3 spans 15 amino acids. CDR3 in DNA: TGTGCCAGCAGTTTCCAGGGGGCGGTGAACACTGAAGCTTTCTTT. It codes for CASSFQGAVNTEAFF.

The chain combines TRBV4-2 with TRBJ2-4, with D maybe TRBD1 (7 bases). V dropped 1 base and J dropped 3 bases, with 16 bases sitting between them. CDR1 LGHNA and CDR2 YNFKEQ come from the germline V gene. The CDR3 is 17 residues long. CDR3 region: CASSQVSGGIGKNIQYF. In nucleotides, the CDR3 is TGTGCCAGCAGCCAAGTGTCAGGGGGGATAGGCAAAAACATTCAGTACTTC.

The DNA of the CDR3 is TGTGCCACAGGGGTAGATAGCTCCTACGAGCAGTACTTC. Encoded protein: CATGVDSSYEQYF. The V and J genes are TRBV2 and TRBJ2-7; TRBD1 is a possible D gene (6 bases). Trimming pared 10 bases from V and 0 bases from J, leaving 13 bases between. This CDR3 has 13 residues. Germline V gene lookup returns CDR1 SNHLY and CDR2 FYNNEI.

The chain has TRBV10-3 and TRBJ2-7; TRBD1 aligns across 8 bases. CDR3 length: 16 amino acids. The junction had 7 bases not matched to a gene; V was cut back by 0 bases and J by 3 bases. The germline gives CDR1 ENHRY, CDR2 SYGVKD. CDR3 sequence reads: CAISESGTGTLYEQYF. CDR3 sequence (DNA): TGTGCCATCAGTGAGTCTGGGACAGGAACGCTCTACGAGCAGTACTTC.

The chain couples TRBV6-5 to TRBJ2-7, with 12 bases matching TRBD1. In germline, CDR1 is MNHEY, CDR2 SVGAGI. V shed 6 bases, J shed 4 bases, and the junction held 7 bases outside the gene matches. CDR3 length: 15 residues. The CDR3 loop reads CASSSGTGGLYEQYF. CDR3 nucleotides: TGTGCCAGCAGCTCCGGGACAGGGGGCTTGTACGAGCAGTACTTC.

The chain links TRBV18 to TRBJ2-6; TRBD1 matches at 9 bases. Losses at the gene ends were 1 base for V and 7 bases for J; bases not matched to a gene: 11. The CDR3 is made up of 18 amino acids. Per the germline V gene, CDR1 is KGHSH and CDR2 is LQKENI. As DNA, the CDR3 is TGTGCCAGCTCACCACTGGGACAGGGCGCTCTAAGAGCCAACGTCCTGACTTTC. Translation: CASSPLGQGALRANVLTF.

The rearrangement uses TRBV6-5 and TRBJ2-5; D unclear. The CDR3 has 14 residues. Germline CDR1 is MNHEY and CDR2 is SVGAGI. V shed 5 bases and J shed 0 bases, with 10 bases lying between them. CDR3 loop: CASSRTVNQETQYF. The CDR3 coding sequence is TGTGCCAGCAGTAGAACGGTAAACCAAGAGACCCAGTACTTC.

The V gene is TRBV6-1, the J gene TRBJ1-2; TRBD1 agrees at 11 bases. The CDR3 loop spans 13 amino acids. J gave up 8 bases and V 7 bases, and 6 bases lay outside the gene matches. Germline CDR1 MNHNS, CDR2 SASEGT. Written as DNA, the CDR3 is TGTGCCAGCACCCTGGGACAGGGGGGGGGCTACACCTTC. Its protein is CASTLGQGGGYTF.

CDR3 in amino acids: CASRWDRDTYEQYF. For the CDR3, the DNA is TGTGCCAGCAGGTGGGACAGGGATACCTACGAGCAGTACTTC. This rearrangement joins TRBV2 to TRBJ2-7, with 9 bases identical to TRBD1. V was pared by 6 bases and J by 2 bases, with 5 bases of the junction left unmatched. The CDR3 is made up of 14 amino acids. The V gene's germline CDR1 is SNHLY and CDR2 FYNNEI.

V is TRBV7-8 and J is TRBJ2-5, with 12 nucleotides matching TRBD2. This CDR3 is built from 16 residues. V shed 2 bases, J shed 4 bases, and the junction held 5 bases outside the gene matches. Per the germline V gene, CDR1 is SGHVS and CDR2 is FQNEAQ. CDR3 sequence: CASSLRLAGDPETQYF. CDR3 bases: TGTGCCAGCAGCTTAAGACTAGCGGGAGATCCAGAGACCCAGTACTTC. Combining the CDR3 with reference TRBV7-8 and TRBJ2-5 gives the whole variable domain GAGVSQSPRYKVAKRGQDVALRCDPISGHVSLFWYQQALGQGPEFLTYFQNEAQLDKSGLPSDRFFAERPEGSVSTLKIQRTQQEDSAVYLCASSLRLAGDPETQYFGPGTRLLVL.